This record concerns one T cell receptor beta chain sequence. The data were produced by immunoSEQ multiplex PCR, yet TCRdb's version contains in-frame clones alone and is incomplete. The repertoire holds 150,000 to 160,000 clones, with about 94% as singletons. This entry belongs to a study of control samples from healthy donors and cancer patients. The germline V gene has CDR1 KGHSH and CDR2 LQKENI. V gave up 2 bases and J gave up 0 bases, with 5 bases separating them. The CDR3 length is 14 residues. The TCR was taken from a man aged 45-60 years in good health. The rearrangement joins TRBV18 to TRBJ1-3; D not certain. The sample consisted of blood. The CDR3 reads CASSPAVSGNTIYF. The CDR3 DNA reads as TGTGCCAGCTCACCAGCAGTCTCTGGAAACACCATATATTTT.